This T cell receptor beta chain was sequenced for a study of vaccination and CD4 T cells after COVID-19. Whole-study context: Overlapping spike peptides of SARS-CoV-2, HCoV-NL63, HCoV-OC43 and HCoV-229E stimulated the cells.

Sequence data for DNA of cultured CD4+ T cells were generated by the Oncomine TCR Beta short-read assay. Via MiXCR, TCRdb re-called the PCR reads, giving one row per CDR3 protein. The sample includes some 13,000 distinct CDR3 sequences, less than 70% of them seen just once. Regarding treatment: approximately 9-day PBMC culture with coronavirus spike peptide pools or control peptides (ViraFEST assay). Before TCRs were sequenced, ViraFEST expanded antigen-specific T cells with peptide pools. This clonotype occurred a few times. Its antigen is undetermined. The receptor was derived from a human donor who had recovered from COVID-19. The sequenced material came from CD4+ T cells from blood, cultured in vitro.

CDR3: CASTSPGTGPGELFF. The CDR3 bases are TGTGCCAGTACTTCCCCCGGGACAGGGCCCGGGGAGCTGTTTTTT. The chain recombines TRBV19 with TRBJ2-2, with 9 positions matching TRBD1. The CDR3 is 15 residues long. Per germline, CDR1 LNHDA and CDR2 SQIVND (reference sequence). Trimming cost V 7 bases and J 6 bases; bases outside gene matches: 9.